These 18 T cell receptor beta chains originate from one sample sequenced in a study of T cell responses to AZD1222 COVID-19 vaccine. Generated by immunoSEQ multiplex PCR, the TCRdb table keeps only in-frame clones and is missing some. This table holds about 120,000 clones, around nine tenths found once. The sequencing here drew on peripheral blood, taken on day 0 of AZD1222 vaccination. These receptor sequences come from an adult in good health.

This CDR3 reads CASRQTFSGGSTDTQYF. The CDR3 region has the DNA TGCGCCAGCAGACAAACCTTTAGCGGGGGATCCACAGATACGCAGTATTTT. This rearrangement joins TRBV23-1 to TRBJ2-3; 9 bases fit TRBD2. TRBV23-1 has ORF status, its function being uncertain. Losses at the gene ends were 6 bases for V and 2 bases for J; bases not matched to a gene: 12. This CDR3 comprises 17 residues.

The chain links TRBV7-2 to TRBJ2-1; D is ambiguous. Trimming took 7 bases from V and 8 from J, leaving 18 bases between them. The CDR3 is 14 amino acids. Germline assignment: CDR1 SGHTA and CDR2 FQGNSA. CDR3 sequence reads: CASTPLDRWDEQFF. The DNA for the CDR3 is TGTGCCAGCACCCCGCTAGATCGGTGGGATGAGCAGTTCTTC.

V and J are TRBV25-1 and TRBJ2-2, with D maybe TRBD2 (6 bases). From germline, CDR1 is MGHDK and CDR2 SYGVNS. This CDR3 is built from 13 residues. V gave up 2 bases and J gave up 8 bases, with 9 bases separating them. The CDR3 DNA is TGTGCCAGCAGTGAACGCGGGGCAGGGGAGCTGTTTTTT. Its translation: CASSERGAGELFF.

This clone showed up just once. This chain joins TRBV5-4 and TRBJ2-5, with D possibly matching TRBD2 (7 bases). CDR1 and CDR2 (germline): SGHNT, YYREEE (reference sequence). V gave up 0 bases and J gave up 4 bases, with 16 bases separating them. This CDR3 region has 16 residues. The DNA for the CDR3 is TGTGCCAGCAGCTTGGATTTTGGGGGGGGCCGAGAGACCCAGTACTTC. Its translation: CASSLDFGGGRETQYF. The variable domain in full, completed from reference TRBV5-4 and TRBJ2-5, reads ETGVTQSPTHLIKTRGQQVTLRCSSQSGHNTVSWYQQALGQGPQFIFQYYREEENGRGNFPPRFSGLQFPNYSSELNVNALELDDSALYLCASSLDFGGGRETQYFGPGTRLLVL.

For this clone: At the DNA level, this CDR3 is encoded by other sequences in the same sample as well. The rearrangement joins TRBV11-2 to TRBJ1-2; no clear D. Germline V gene data show CDR1 as SGHAT and CDR2 as FQNNGV. This CDR3 comprises 13 residues. Trimming removed 0 bases at V and 4 bases at J, with 6 bases between. The CDR3 DNA reads as TGTGCCAGCAGCTTAGATCGGGGCTATGGCTACACCTTC. Its translation is CASSLDRGYGYTF.

About this clone itself: Its ends do not fully match the called genes, so a read error is possible. The chain uses TRBV7-8 and TRBJ1-3; TRBD1 is a possible D gene (6 bases). CDR3 length: 15 amino acids. Germline V lookup: CDR1 SGHVS, CDR2 FQNEAQ. The CDR3 protein is CASTLADSAGNTIYF. Here the CDR3 DNA reads TGTGCCAGCACCTTAGCGGACAGCGCCGGAAACACCATATATTTT. Looking up the rest from reference TRBV7-8 and TRBJ1-3 gives the full variable domain: GAGVSQSPRYKVAKRGQDVALRCDPISGHVSLFWYQQALGQGPEFLTYFQNEAQLDKSGLPSDRFFAERPEGSVSTLKIQRTQQEDSAVYLCASTLADSAGNTIYFGEGSWLTVV.

The genes are TRBV6-5 and TRBJ2-2; a weak D match, TRBD1 (6 bases). The V gene's germline CDR1 is MNHEY and CDR2 SVGAGI. V was pared by 5 bases and J by 0 bases, with 10 bases between. CDR3 length: 15 residues. CDR3 residues: CASSRDITNTGELFF. The CDR3 nucleotides are TGTGCCAGCAGTCGGGACATCACGAACACCGGGGAGCTGTTTTTT.

This clone was seen only once. This chain uses TRBV5-6 with TRBJ1-2; possible D gene TRBD1, 5 bases. The CDR3 length is 14 residues. Trimming left V 4 bases short and J 3 bases short, with 13 bases between. The germline gives CDR1 SGHDT, CDR2 YYEEEE. The CDR3 protein is CASSPDPGDYGYTF. The CDR3 region has the DNA TGTGCCAGCAGCCCAGACCCGGGGGACTATGGCTACACCTTC. Full variable domain (outside the CDR3, taken from reference TRBV5-6 and TRBJ1-2): DAGVTQSPTHLIKTRGQQVTLRCSPKSGHDTVSWYQQALGQGPQFIFQYYEEEERQRGNFPDRFSGHQFPNYSSELNVNALLLGDSALYLCASSPDPGDYGYTFGSGTRLTVV.

Details on this clone: A junction boundary mismatches the germline segment, possibly from a read error. The chain links TRBV27 to TRBJ2-7; 7 bases are a match to TRBD1. Per the germline V gene, CDR1 is MNHEY and CDR2 is SMNVEV (reference sequence). This CDR3 region has 9 residues. The CDR3 region is CASRQGLRF. The CDR3 DNA sequence: TGTGCCAGCAGACAGGGGCTCCGCTTC.

This clone was recorded only once. The genes are TRBV5-1 and TRBJ1-2; the match to TRBD1 covers 9 bases. The germline CDR1 and CDR2 sequences are SGHRS and YFSETQ. The J segment lost 7 bases and the V segment lost 2 bases, leaving 9 bases of the junction unmatched. The CDR3 is 15 amino acids. CDR3 loop: CASSFQQGAFSGYTF. The CDR3 region has the DNA TGCGCCAGCAGCTTTCAACAGGGGGCGTTTAGTGGCTACACCTTC.

The rearrangement joins TRBV5-4 to TRBJ2-5; TRBD1 aligns across 7 bases. The CDR3 consists of 13 residues. Germline CDR1 and CDR2: SGHNT and YYREEE (reference sequence). After removal of 5 bases from V and 1 base from J, the junction contained 2 bases not matched to a gene. The chain's CDR3 is CASRQGPQETQYF. The CDR3 bases are TGTGCCAGCAGACAGGGGCCCCAAGAGACCCAGTACTTC.

The chain carries TRBV12-3 or TRBV12-4 and TRBJ1-1, with TRBD1 matching over 7 bases. V gave up 5 bases and J gave up 4 bases; unmatched junction bases: 4. This CDR3 has 13 amino acids. The CDR3 reads CASSQQGRTEAFF. CDR3 nucleotides: TGTGCCAGCAGTCAACAGGGGCGCACTGAAGCTTTCTTT.

This clone was recorded once. This chain uses TRBV5-6 with TRBJ1-5; no definite D call. CDR1 SGHDT and CDR2 YYEEEE come from the germline V gene. V was cut by 0 bases and J by 1 base, with 5 bases left in between. This CDR3 is 14 amino acids long. For the CDR3, the DNA is TGTGCCAGCAGCTTGGCCAGGAGCAATCAGCCCCAGCATTTT. Its protein product is CASSLARSNQPQHF.

This chain connects TRBV25-1 to TRBJ1-6; D may be TRBD1 (5 bases). V was trimmed by 3 bases and J by 7 bases, leaving 13 bases between them. Germline V gene sequence: CDR1 MGHDK, CDR2 SYGVNS. The CDR3 spans 15 residues. In DNA, the CDR3 is TGTGCCAGCAGTGACCCCCAGGGTTCGAATTCACCCCTCCACTTT. This codes for CASSDPQGSNSPLHF.

The chain employs TRBV11-2 and TRBJ1-1; no firm D call. The V gene lost 3 bases and the J gene lost 5 bases, with 10 bases spanning the gap. CDR3 length: 13 residues. Germline V gives CDR1 SGHAT, CDR2 FQNNGV. CDR3 sequence reads: CASSLRPYTEAFF. CDR3 nucleotides: TGTGCCAGCAGCTTGCGTCCGTATACTGAAGCTTTCTTT.

This clone was seen a handful of times. This sequence joins TRBV27 and TRBJ1-6; weak D call: TRBD1 (5 bases). This CDR3 comprises 20 residues. With 3 bases removed from V and 7 bases from J, the gap between germline ends came to 28 bases. Germline CDR1 and CDR2: MNHEY and SMNVEV (reference sequence). The CDR3 DNA is TGTGCCAGCAGTTTGTTTCGGAAAGGACAAATCGCGCGTAAAAATTCACCCCTCCACTTT. It codes for CASSLFRKGQIARKNSPLHF.

V is TRBV14 and J is TRBJ1-2, with a weak D call TRBD1 (5 bases). Germline V gene lookup returns CDR1 SGHDN and CDR2 FVKESK. V lost 3 bases, J lost 7 bases, and 18 bases lay in between. CDR3 size: 15 residues. In DNA form, the CDR3 reads TGTGCCAGCAGCCATTGGAGGACGGGGGAGCGTGGCTACACCTTC. Amino acids: CASSHWRTGERGYTF.

To note about this clone: Other nucleotide sequences in the sample specify the same CDR3. The chain recombines TRBV11-3 with TRBJ1-2; D is unclear. Trimming took 1 base from V and 8 from J, leaving 8 bases between them. There are 12 residues in the CDR3. The germline CDR1 and CDR2 sequences are SGHNT and YENEEA. The CDR3 spells CASSLGGRGYTF. In DNA form, the CDR3 reads TGTGCCAGCAGCTTAGGGGGAAGAGGCTACACCTTC.